This TCR beta chain came from a study of shared clonotypes between healthy human individuals. In the study overall: Donors had three CD4 naive, three CD4 memory, two CD8 naive and one CD8 memory plate apiece.

This table comes from immunoSEQ multiplex PCR, and its TCRdb copy is limited to in-frame clones, with some not included. The repertoire consists of around 2,000,000 clones, with about 93% occurring once and the leading ten covering 1.5% to 2%. Cells designated naive CD8 were CD45RO-negative and were positively selected for CCR7, with terminally differentiated effector memory CD45RA+ cells excluded. This CDR3 contains 16 residues. The V gene lost 4 bases and the J gene lost 4 bases, with 19 bases spanning the gap. From germline, CDR1 is SGDLS and CDR2 YYNGEE. This sequence was found in a young man in good health. Some clones in this sample may be carry-over from other donors' samples. The chain links TRBV9 to TRBJ2-3, with D perhaps TRBD1 (7 bases). The sample consisted of naive CD8+ T cells from PBMCs. In DNA form, the CDR3 reads TGTGCCAGCAGCCTTCGAGGAGGGGGCTCGGCAGATACGCAGTATTTT. This encodes CASSLRGGGSADTQYF.